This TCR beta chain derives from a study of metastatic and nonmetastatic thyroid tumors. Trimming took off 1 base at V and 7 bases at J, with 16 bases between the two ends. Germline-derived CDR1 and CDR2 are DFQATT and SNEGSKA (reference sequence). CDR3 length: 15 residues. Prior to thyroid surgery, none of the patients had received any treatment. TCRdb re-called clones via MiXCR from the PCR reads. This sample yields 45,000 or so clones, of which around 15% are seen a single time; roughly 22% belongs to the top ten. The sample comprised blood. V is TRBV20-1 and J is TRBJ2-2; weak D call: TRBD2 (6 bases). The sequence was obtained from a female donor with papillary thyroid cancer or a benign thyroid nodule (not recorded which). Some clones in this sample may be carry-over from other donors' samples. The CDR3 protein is CSARGPGGLGGELFF. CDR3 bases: TGCAGTGCTAGAGGTCCTGGAGGGTTGGGCGGGGAGCTGTTTTTT.